These T cell receptor beta chains were read from a single sample in a study of blood T cell repertoires in COVID-19. Clones were sequenced by immunoSEQ multiplex PCR, and TCRdb holds only the in-frame ones, with some missing. This sample has about 98,000 clones, with approximately 81% found just once. The sequencing input was peripheral blood. Receptors originate from a man aged 60-69 years with acute or convalescent COVID-19. The CDR3 runs from the conserved cysteine through the conserved F or W. Fields, in order: V gene, J gene, clone size, D gene, CDR3 protein, CDR3 DNA. A D gene is named only where the DNA matches it firmly. Size tells how often a clone was seen (once, few, many) or the class of an expanded clone, and some rows leave it out.

TRBV4-1,TRBJ2-4,.,TRBD2,CASSQVTSGTAKNIQYF,TGCGCCAGCAGCCAAGTGACTAGCGGGACGGCCAAAAACATTCAGTACTTC
TRBV24-1,TRBJ2-2,.,.,CATSDLWRGQAGELFF,TGTGCCACCAGTGATTTGTGGAGGGGGCAAGCCGGGGAGCTGTTTTTT
TRBV5-5,TRBJ1-2,.,TRBD1,CASSTNPGQKFNYGYTF,TGTGCCAGCAGCACCAACCCGGGACAGAAGTTTAACTATGGCTACACCTTC
TRBV7-9,TRBJ2-3,few,TRBD2,CASSLLASGRGVTQYF,TGTGCCAGCAGCTTATTGGCTAGCGGGAGAGGTGTTACGCAGTATTTT
TRBV5-1,TRBJ2-5,few,.,CASSLLSSQETQYF,TGCGCCAGCAGCTTACTTTCCTCACAAGAGACCCAGTACTTC
TRBV6-5,TRBJ2-2,.,.,CASSYSRNTGELFF,TGTGCCAGCAGTTACTCTCGGAACACCGGGGAGCTGTTTTTT
TRBV7-2,TRBJ1-1,.,.,CASSPRRVLNTEAFF,TGTGCCAGCAGCCCTCGGAGGGTACTGAACACTGAAGCTTTCTTT
TRBV27,TRBJ2-2,.,TRBD2,CASRRSGTKDGELFF,TGTGCCAGCAGGAGGAGCGGGACTAAGGACGGGGAGCTGTTTTTT
TRBV6-6,TRBJ1-3,.,.,CASSQLGVSGNTIYF,TGTGCCAGCAGCCAGCTAGGGGTCTCTGGAAACACCATATATTTT
TRBV28,TRBJ1-4,once,.,CAVQGPFGEKLFF,TGTGCCGTACAGGGTCCCTTTGGTGAAAAACTGTTTTTT
TRBV11-2,TRBJ2-3,.,.,CASSTRRDSTDTQYF,TGTGCCAGCAGCACACGACGGGATAGCACAGATACGCAGTATTTT
TRBV19,TRBJ1-4,.,.,CASSTQATNEKLFF,TGTGCCAGTAGTACACAGGCAACTAATGAAAAACTGTTTTTT
TRBV5-4,TRBJ2-5,.,.,CASSLGGVEETQYF,TGTGCCAGCAGCTTGGGGGGCGTAGAAGAGACCCAGTACTTC
TRBV3-1/TRBV3-2,TRBJ2-1,.,TRBD2,CASSQSLGTRSNEQFF,TGTGCCAGCAGCCAAAGTTTAGGGACTAGGTCGAATGAGCAGTTCTTC
TRBV28,TRBJ1-1,.,.,CASRPGQNTEAFF,TGTGCCAGCAGACCTGGACAGAACACTGAAGCTTTCTTT
TRBV19,TRBJ2-1,.,TRBD2,CASSIGLANNEQFF,TGTGCCAGTAGTATAGGACTAGCGAACAATGAGCAGTTCTTC
TRBV27,TRBJ2-7,once,TRBD1,CASSFLARGPHEQYF,TGTGCCAGCAGTTTCTTGGCTAGGGGGCCCCACGAGCAGTACTTC
TRBV12-5,TRBJ2-1,.,.,CASGGGDRSYNEQFF,TGTGCTAGTGGTGGCGGAGATAGGTCCTACAATGAGCAGTTCTTC
TRBV2,TRBJ1-2,.,.,CAIGQSPPTGYTF,TGTGCCATAGGACAGTCCCCGCCGACTGGCTACACCTTC
TRBV9,TRBJ2-2,.,TRBD2,CASSPGLATGELFF,TGTGCCAGCAGCCCTGGACTAGCCACCGGGGAGCTGTTTTTT
TRBV19,TRBJ1-2,.,TRBD1,CASSIGRGQIYGYTF,TGTGCCAGTAGTATAGGAAGGGGACAGATCTATGGCTACACCTTC
TRBV5-1,TRBJ2-1,.,TRBD1,CASSSGTANHNEQFF,TGCGCCAGCAGCTCCGGGACAGCAAACCACAATGAGCAGTTCTTC
TRBV4-2,TRBJ1-2,once,TRBD1,CASSQEANRGYGYTF,TGTGCCAGCAGCCAAGAGGCGAACAGGGGTTATGGCTACACCTTC
TRBV7-3,TRBJ1-1,once,.,CASSLSGQGYTEAFF,TGTGCCAGCAGCCTGTCGGGACAAGGATACACTGAAGCTTTCTTT
TRBV18,TRBJ2-1,.,TRBD2,CASSPLGTSPYGEQFF,TGTGCCAGCTCACCATTGGGGACTAGTCCGTACGGTGAGCAGTTCTTC
TRBV6-2/TRBV6-3,TRBJ1-6,.,TRBD1,CASRWTTGNNSPLHF,TGTGCCAGCCGTTGGACGACAGGGAATAATTCACCCCTCCACTTT
TRBV20-1,TRBJ1-6,.,.,CSASLVGARVSPLHF,TGCAGTGCTAGTCTGGTGGGCGCCAGGGTTTCACCCCTCCACTTT